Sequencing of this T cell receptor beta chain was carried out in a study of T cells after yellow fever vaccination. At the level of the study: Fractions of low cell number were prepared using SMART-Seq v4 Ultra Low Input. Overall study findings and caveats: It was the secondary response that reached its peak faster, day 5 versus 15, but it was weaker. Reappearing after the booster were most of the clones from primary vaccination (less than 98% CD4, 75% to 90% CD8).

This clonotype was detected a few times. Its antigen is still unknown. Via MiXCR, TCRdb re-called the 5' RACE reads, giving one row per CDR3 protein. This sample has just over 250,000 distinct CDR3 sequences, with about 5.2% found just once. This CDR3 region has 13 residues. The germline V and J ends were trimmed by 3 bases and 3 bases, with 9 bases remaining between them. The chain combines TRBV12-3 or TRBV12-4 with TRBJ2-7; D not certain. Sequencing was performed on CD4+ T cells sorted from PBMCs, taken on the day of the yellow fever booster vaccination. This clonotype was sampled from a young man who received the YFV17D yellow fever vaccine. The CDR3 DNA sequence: TGTGCCAGCAGTTTTCGAGGTTACTACGAGCAGTACTTC. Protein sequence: CASSFRGYYEQYF.